This T cell receptor beta chain was captured in a study of cytomegalovirus exposure and HLA in healthy donors. Trimming removed 5 bases from V and 0 bases from J, with 11 bases in between. There are 15 residues in the CDR3. Germline lookup yields CDR1 MNHEY and CDR2 SMNVEV (reference sequence). Primers: 60 Vbeta forward and 13 Jbeta reverse. The data were produced by immunoSEQ multiplex PCR, yet TCRdb's version contains in-frame clones alone and is incomplete. The sample lists about 160,000 clones; roughly 85% were seen once. The V gene is TRBV27, the J gene TRBJ2-1; D might be TRBD2 (5 bases). This clonotype was obtained from a man aged 25 to 40 in good health and CMV-seronegative. Sequencing was carried out using PBMCs. The CDR3 is CASSPLGSSYNEQFF. The CDR3 bases are TGTGCCAGCAGTCCCCTTGGGAGCTCCTACAATGAGCAGTTCTTC.